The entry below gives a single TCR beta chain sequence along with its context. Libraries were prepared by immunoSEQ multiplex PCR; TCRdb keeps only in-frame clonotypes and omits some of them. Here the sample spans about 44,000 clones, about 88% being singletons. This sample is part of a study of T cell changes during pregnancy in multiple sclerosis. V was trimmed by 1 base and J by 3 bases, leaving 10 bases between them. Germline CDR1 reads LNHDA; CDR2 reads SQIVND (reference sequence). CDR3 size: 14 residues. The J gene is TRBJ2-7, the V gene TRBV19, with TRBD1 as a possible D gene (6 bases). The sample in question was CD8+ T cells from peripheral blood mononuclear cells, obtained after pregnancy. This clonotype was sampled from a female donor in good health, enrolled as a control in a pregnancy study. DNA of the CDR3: TGTGCCAGTAGTATAGGTACAGGGAACTACGAGCAGTACTTC. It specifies CASSIGTGNYEQYF.